This T cell receptor beta chain was observed in a study of blood T cell repertoires in COVID-19. Turning to the study itself: Researchers got acute and convalescent COVID-19 samples from the United States, Italy and Spain. In each case, the material was cDNA or gDNA derived from T cells, B-cell-depleted T cells, or PBMCs.

Study processing details: Reference gene primer amplification gave estimated nucleated cell counts. Method: immunoSEQ multiplex PCR; TCRdb's copy keeps in-frame clones and lacks some. V, J and clone size reflect that table, while D and trimming were determined from the DNA. Of roughly 300,000 clones listed, 80% to 90% are singletons. Sequencing was carried out using peripheral blood. This receptor was taken from a woman aged 50 to 65 who had recovered from COVID-19.

Here the CDR3 reads CASSQDWDRHEQYF. The DNA for the CDR3 is TGTGCCAGCAGTCAGGACTGGGATAGGCACGAGCAGTACTTC. The chain combines TRBV27 with TRBJ2-7; tentatively, D is TRBD2 (5 bases). This CDR3 has 14 amino acids. Looked up from germline, CDR1 is MNHEY and CDR2 is SMNVEV (reference sequence). V lost 5 bases and J 5 bases, leaving 16 bases between the germline ends.